This is a list of T cell receptor beta chains from one sample in a study of T cells in Graves' hyperthyroidism and ophthalmopathy. TCRdb re-derived calls from the multiplex PCR reads in MiXCR, one entry per CDR3 protein. The table has 480,000 or so distinct CDR3 sequences, approximately 48% seen once. The sequenced sample consisted of peripheral blood or thyroid tissue (not recorded which). These receptors came from an adult woman with Graves' disease, either hyperthyroidism or ophthalmopathy (not recorded which). The CDR3 runs from the conserved cysteine through the conserved F or W. The D gene is left open where the match is weak. Rows give clone size only sometimes, using once, few, many, or a class for an expanded clone.

cdr3_aa	cdr3_nt	v_call	j_call	d_call	clone_size
CASSLFQGAGTGELFF	TGTGCCAGCAGCTTATTCCAGGGGGCTGGGACCGGGGAGCTGTTTTTT	TRBV7-8	TRBJ2-2	TRBD1	many
CAIGTGLETQYF	TGTGCCATAGGAACAGGGCTGGAGACCCAGTACTTC	TRBV6-6	TRBJ2-5	-	few
CASSVGGSSYEQYF	TGTGCCAGCAGCGTAGGGGGGTCCTCCTACGAGCAGTACTTC	TRBV9	TRBJ2-7	-	few
CSARTGMETQYF	TGCAGTGCTAGGACAGGGATGGAGACCCAGTACTTC	TRBV20-1	TRBJ2-5	TRBD1	many
CSAPHGNTGELFF	TGCAGTGCTCCCCATGGGAACACCGGGGAGCTGTTTTTT	TRBV20-1	TRBJ2-2	-	few
CAIRPSSNTEAFF	TGTGCCATCCGACCTTCCTCGAACACTGAAGCTTTCTTT	TRBV10-3	TRBJ1-1	-	-
CASSEDRVLQPQHF	TGTGCCAGCAGCGAAGACAGGGTGCTGCAGCCCCAGCATTTT	TRBV7-8	TRBJ1-5	TRBD1	few
CAGSMGDRTDAQYF	TGCGCCGGCAGCATGGGGGACCGCACAGATGCGCAGTATTTT	TRBV5-1	TRBJ2-3	-	-
CASLREDGLQETQYF	TGTGCCAGCCTGCGGGAGGACGGACTACAAGAGACCCAGTACTTC	TRBV6-1	TRBJ2-5	TRBD2	many
CSVKKGGETQYF	TGCAGTGTCAAGAAGGGAGGGGAGACCCAGTACTTC	TRBV20-1	TRBJ2-5	TRBD2	-
CASSLVGTGRTGELFF	TGCGCCAGCAGCTTGGTAGGGACAGGGAGAACCGGGGAGCTGTTTTTT	TRBV5-1	TRBJ2-2	TRBD1	many